This T cell receptor (beta chain) came from a study of cytomegalovirus exposure and HLA in healthy donors. Study observations and caveats: Roughly uniform sequencing depth across donors was assumed, possibly incorrectly.

This CDR3 spans 15 amino acids. CDR1 and CDR2 from the germline V gene are SGHNT and YYREEE (reference sequence). The ends were cut back, 2 bases at V and 2 bases at J, with 11 bases in the middle. Turning to this clone: The antigen remains undetermined.

The PCR made use of 60 Vbeta and 13 Jbeta primers. Sequencing used immunoSEQ multiplex PCR; TCRdb keeps in-frame clones, though not all of them. The repertoire consists of around 150,000 clones, with approximately 75% occurring once and the leading ten covering more than 2%. Sequencing input: PBMCs. The TCR sequence derives from a man aged 50-59 years in good health and CMV-seropositive. This chain connects TRBV5-4 to TRBJ2-1, with D unresolved. CDR3 region: CASSFRLGAYNEQFF. Written as DNA, the CDR3 is TGTGCCAGCAGCTTTAGGTTAGGAGCCTACAATGAGCAGTTCTTC.